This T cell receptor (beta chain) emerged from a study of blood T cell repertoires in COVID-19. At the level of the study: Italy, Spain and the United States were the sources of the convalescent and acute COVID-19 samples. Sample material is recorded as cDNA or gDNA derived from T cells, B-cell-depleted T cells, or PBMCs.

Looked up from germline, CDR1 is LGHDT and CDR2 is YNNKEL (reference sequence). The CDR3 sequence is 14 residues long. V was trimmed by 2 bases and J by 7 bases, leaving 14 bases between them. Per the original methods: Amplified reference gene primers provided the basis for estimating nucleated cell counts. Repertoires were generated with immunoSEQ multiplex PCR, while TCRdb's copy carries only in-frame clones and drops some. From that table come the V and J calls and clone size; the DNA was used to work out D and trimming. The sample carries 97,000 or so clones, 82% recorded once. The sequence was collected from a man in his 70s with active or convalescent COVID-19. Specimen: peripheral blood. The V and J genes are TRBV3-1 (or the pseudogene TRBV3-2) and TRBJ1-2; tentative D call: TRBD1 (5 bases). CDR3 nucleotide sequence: TGTGCCAGCAGCCAACTAGGGGAGGTTAGTGGCTACACCTTC. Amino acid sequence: CASSQLGEVSGYTF.